Reported below is one T cell receptor (beta chain). The antigen remains unidentified. This entry comes from a study of T cells in Graves' hyperthyroidism and ophthalmopathy. Across the study: Peripheral blood specimens were obtained at initial diagnosis, prior to any treatment.

Broader study findings: Model output signaled ophthalmopathy a median roughly six months ahead of onset.

Exclusion of a patient resulted from uncontrolled infection, other autoimmune disease, pregnancy or lactation. Fresh peripheral blood, 9.5 to 10 ml of it, supplied the PBMCs. Trimming cost V 10 bases and J 1 base, with 11 bases left between them. The germline CDR1 and CDR2 sequences are SGHTS and YDEGEE. This CDR3 spans 12 amino acids. Amplified TCR beta CDR3 regions came from RNA transcripts. During a first-round RT-PCR of the TCR CDR3, the HTBI primer set was used. In TCRdb, the multiplex PCR reads were re-called with MiXCR into one record per CDR3 protein. This repertoire shows about 760,000 distinct CDR3 sequences, just over 35% found once; its top ten account for 30% to 40%.

The receptor was derived from a woman in her 40s with Graves' hyperthyroidism. Sequenced input: blood. This chain uses TRBV5-8 with TRBJ1-1; D call uncertain. CDR3 loop: CAHGRTNTEAFF. The DNA for the CDR3 is TGTGCCCACGGACGGACGAACACTGAAGCTTTCTTT.